This TCR beta chain appears in the sequencing data of a study of T cells after yellow fever vaccination. Germline assignment: CDR1 MGHRA and CDR2 YSYEKL. This CDR3 has 16 amino acids. Germline trimming cut 0 bases from V and 7 bases from J; bases unmatched to any gene: 7. TCRdb re-called the 5' RACE reads through MiXCR, storing one row per CDR3 protein. The repertoire holds 100,000 to 150,000 distinct CDR3 sequences, approximately 8.4% seen once, with 40% in the top ten. Sequencing used CD8+ T cells sorted from PBMCs, obtained on the day of the yellow fever booster vaccination. The clonotype was recovered from a man younger than 35 who received the YFV17D yellow fever vaccine. V is TRBV4-1 and J is TRBJ2-7; TRBD1 matches at 12 bases. Here the CDR3 DNA reads TGCGCCAGCAGCCAAGACCAAGGGACAGGGGGCCGGGAGCAGTACTTC. The encoded protein is CASSQDQGTGGREQYF.